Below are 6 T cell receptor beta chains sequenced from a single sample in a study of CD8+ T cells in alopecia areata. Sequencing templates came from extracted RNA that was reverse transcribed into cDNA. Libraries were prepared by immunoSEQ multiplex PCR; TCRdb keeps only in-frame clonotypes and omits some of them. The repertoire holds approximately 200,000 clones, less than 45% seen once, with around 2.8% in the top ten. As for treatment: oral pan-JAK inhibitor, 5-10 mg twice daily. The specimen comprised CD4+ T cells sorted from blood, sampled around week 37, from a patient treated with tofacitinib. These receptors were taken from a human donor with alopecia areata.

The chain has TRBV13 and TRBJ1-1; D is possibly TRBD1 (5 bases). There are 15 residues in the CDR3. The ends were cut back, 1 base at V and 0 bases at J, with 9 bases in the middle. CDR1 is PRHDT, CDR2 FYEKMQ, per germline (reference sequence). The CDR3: CASSLDQGMNTEAFF. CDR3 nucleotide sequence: TGTGCCAGCAGCTTAGATCAGGGCATGAACACTGAAGCTTTCTTT.

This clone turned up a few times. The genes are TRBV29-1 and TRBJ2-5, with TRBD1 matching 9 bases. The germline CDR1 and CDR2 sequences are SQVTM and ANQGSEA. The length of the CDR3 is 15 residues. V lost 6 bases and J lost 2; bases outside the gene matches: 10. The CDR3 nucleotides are TGCAGCGTGGGACAGGGAGGTATGGCTCAAGAGACCCAGTACTTC. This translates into CSVGQGGMAQETQYF.

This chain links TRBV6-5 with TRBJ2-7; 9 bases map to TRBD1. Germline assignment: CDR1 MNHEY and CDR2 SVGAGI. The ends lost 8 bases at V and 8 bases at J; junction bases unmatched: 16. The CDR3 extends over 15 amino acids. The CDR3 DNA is TGTGCCAGCCGAGGAGCCGGGACAGGGACCATCCAGCAGTACTTC. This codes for CASRGAGTGTIQQYF.

CDR3 bases: TGCGCCAGCAGCCACAGGCGAAGCGGGAGGGATGAGCAGTTCTTC. Residues: CASSHRRSGRDEQFF. The chain is built from TRBV5-1 and TRBJ2-1; 10 bases fit TRBD2. The CDR3 covers 15 residues. The V gene end was trimmed by 4 bases and the J gene end by 8 bases; junction bases not matched to a gene: 9. Germline CDR1 and CDR2: SGHRS and YFSETQ.

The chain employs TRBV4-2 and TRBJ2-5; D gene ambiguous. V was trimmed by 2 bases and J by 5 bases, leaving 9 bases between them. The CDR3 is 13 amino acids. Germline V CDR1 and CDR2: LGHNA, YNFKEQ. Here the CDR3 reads CASSQFASETQYF. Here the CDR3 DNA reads TGTGCCAGCAGCCAATTTGCGTCGGAGACCCAGTACTTC.

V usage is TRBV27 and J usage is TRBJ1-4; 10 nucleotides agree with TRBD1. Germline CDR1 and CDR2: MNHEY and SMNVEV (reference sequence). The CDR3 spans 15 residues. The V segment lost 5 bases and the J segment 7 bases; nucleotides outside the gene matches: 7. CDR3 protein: CASSTPGQGSEKLFF. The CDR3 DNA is TGTGCCAGCAGTACCCCGGGACAGGGGTCTGAAAAACTGTTTTTT.